These T cell receptor beta chains were read from a single sample in a study of cytotoxic CD8 clonotypes in ibrutinib-treated CLL. Clones were read by immunoSEQ multiplex PCR, and TCRdb kept only the in-frame ones, dropping some. The data hold tens of thousands of clones, with approximately 52% observed a single time. This specimen consisted of PBMCs, obtained after 24 months of ibrutinib treatment. The receptor set was obtained from a human donor with chronic lymphocytic leukemia. Both conserved end residues are trimmed from each CDR3. Fields, in order: D gene, V gene, J gene, CDR3 protein. D genes are given only for firm matches.

NA	TRBV6-1	TRBJ2-5	ASSIRETQY
TRBD1	TRBV27	TRBJ1-6	ASRRQGADNSPLH
NA	TRBV5-1	TRBJ2-1	ASSLAGGIYNEQF
TRBD1	TRBV19	TRBJ2-5	ASSIGTGGQETQY
NA	TRBV28	TRBJ1-2	ASSLASSYGYT
NA	TRBV2	TRBJ2-2	ASVARARTGELF
NA	TRBV11-1	TRBJ2-6	ASRLTRSISGANVLT
NA	TRBV7-9	TRBJ2-2	ASSFGPPELF
NA	TRBV29-1	TRBJ1-1	SVEGGRVEATEAF
TRBD1	TRBV7-9	TRBJ2-2	ASSLGDSLYTGELF
NA	TRBV4-2	TRBJ2-1	ASSLEGVMNNEQF
NA	TRBV6-6	TRBJ1-2	ASSPRADYGYT
NA	TRBV21-1	TRBJ2-5	ASSKAGGEGKTQY
NA	TRBV6-5	TRBJ2-2	ASRKPATGELF
TRBD2	TRBV9	TRBJ2-3	ASSARLAGTSTDTQY
NA	TRBV4-2	TRBJ2-3	ASSQGSGRGRTDTQY
NA	TRBV28	TRBJ2-3	ASRAGGRTDTQY
NA	TRBV5-1	TRBJ2-7	ASSHSGYEQY
NA	TRBV5-1	TRBJ1-3	ASSLMPGGGENTIY
NA	TRBV5-4	TRBJ2-7	ASSFSQGSYEQY
NA	TRBV30	TRBJ2-5	AWNDGETQY
NA	TRBV6-6	TRBJ2-1	ASRNRVGVPII
NA	TRBV11-2	TRBJ2-3	ASSSDSTTLDTQY
NA	TRBV29-1	TRBJ2-1	SVSGRTTIYNEQF
TRBD2	TRBV5-1	TRBJ2-7	ASSPGLAGGSYEQY
NA	TRBV18	TRBJ1-1	ASSGGSNTEAF
TRBD2	TRBV5-4	TRBJ2-7	ASSMPAGESYEQY
NA	TRBV2	TRBJ1-4	ASSGPPSEKLF
TRBD1	TRBV5-1	TRBJ2-3	ASSPGDGTGTDTQY
NA	TRBV4-1	TRBJ2-3	ASSQGIGTNTDTQY
TRBD1	TRBV6-5	TRBJ2-7	ASSLAHPGQLYEQY
NA	TRBV5-1	TRBJ1-2	ASRLRANYGYT
NA	TRBV6-1	TRBJ2-7	ASILRPRHYEQY
TRBD1	TRBV28	TRBJ1-2	ATDRVDYGYT
NA	TRBV19	TRBJ2-5	ASSIDPGTETQY
NA	TRBV5-1	TRBJ2-5	ASSLAKGETQY
NA	TRBV5-1	TRBJ2-1	TSSWTAGYGNEQF
TRBD2	TRBV2	TRBJ2-1	ASILAGVGEQF
NA	TRBV28	TRBJ2-7	ASSLTETMSSYEQY
NA	TRBV6-5	TRBJ1-3	ASSYSWQSGNTIY
TRBD2	TRBV27	TRBJ2-3	ASSFSRLAGGGTDTQY
NA	TRBV9	TRBJ1-6	ASSVGGIGGAGSYNSPLH
TRBD1	TRBV5-1	TRBJ2-2	ASSPKGQGAGELF
TRBD2	TRBV5-1	TRBJ2-5	ASSLRTSGQETQY
NA	TRBV7-9	TRBJ1-1	ASSLIENTEAF
TRBD1	TRBV6-5	TRBJ1-1	ASSYARGPTEAF
TRBD2	TRBV4-1	TRBJ2-5	ASSQETSGSVLETQY
TRBD2	TRBV4-2	TRBJ2-7	ASSPSAGGYEQY
TRBD1	TRBV7-9	TRBJ2-2	ASSLDRGLTGELF
NA	TRBV27	TRBJ1-2	ASSLGSGGRDYGYT
NA	TRBV5-1	TRBJ1-2	ASSSAGRDIGYT
TRBD1	TRBV5-1	TRBJ2-7	ASSPSGQLSYEQY
TRBD1	TRBV9	TRBJ2-3	ASSTRQGNPTDTQY